Included here is one TCR beta chain sequence, with context. The antigen remains unidentified. Distinct nucleotide sequences in the sample also encode this CDR3. The data derive from a study of cytomegalovirus exposure and HLA in healthy donors. Study results and limitations: A previous analysis found most TCR beta V segments productive roughly 90% or roughly 30% of the time.

Primers included in the PCR were 60 Vbeta and 13 Jbeta primers. How the authors handled the data: Later analysis identified some 88 million unique TCR beta chains, approximately 11 million shared. Assay used: immunoSEQ multiplex PCR; TCRdb lists only in-frame clones, some missing. V and J calls and clone size are given by that table; D and trimming were obtained from the DNA. The table lists approximately 210,000 clones, roughly 79% of them singletons. Donors were ostensibly healthy at sampling, although undocumented immune exposures were probable. V was pared by 2 bases and J by 4 bases, with 14 bases between. The V gene's germline CDR1 is MDHEN and CDR2 SYDVKM. CDR3 length: 15 residues.

This rearrangement joins TRBV28 to TRBJ2-5; tentative D call: TRBD2 (7 bases). Material for sequencing was PBMCs. The clonotype originates from a male donor in good health and CMV-seronegative. CDR3 protein: CASSLPRGGVETQYF. The CDR3 DNA reads as TGTGCCAGCAGTTTACCTAGGGGGGGGGTAGAGACCCAGTACTTC.